These 15 T cell receptor beta chains originate from one sample sequenced in a study of blood T cell repertoires in COVID-19. Generated by immunoSEQ multiplex PCR, the TCRdb table keeps only in-frame clones and is missing some. The table includes 200,000 to 250,000 clones, around nine tenths detected once. The sample consisted of peripheral blood. Source of these receptors: a woman aged 60-70 years with acute or convalescent COVID-19.

The chain uses TRBV10-3 and TRBJ2-2; TRBD2 aligns across 7 bases. The junction had 8 bases not matched to a gene; V was cut back by 3 bases and J by 4 bases. Germline V gene sequence: CDR1 ENHRY, CDR2 SYGVKD. This CDR3 is built from 16 residues. The CDR3 region has the DNA TGTGCCATCAGTGACCTCACTAGCGATGCCACCGGGGAGCTGTTTTTT. Encoded protein: CAISDLTSDATGELFF.

This clone occurred once. The chain uses TRBV6-6 and TRBJ1-2; no reliable D call. The CDR3 is made up of 15 amino acids. Trimming stripped 4 bases from V and 8 bases from J, with 20 bases between. Germline V gene data show CDR1 as MNHNY and CDR2 as SVGAGI (reference sequence). CDR3 sequence: CASSFSAGGVQGYTF. DNA for the CDR3: TGTGCCAGCAGTTTCTCGGCGGGCGGGGTTCAGGGCTACACCTTC.

V usage is TRBV29-1 and J usage is TRBJ2-1, with a possible D match to TRBD1 (6 bases). V was pared by 6 bases and J by 12 bases, with 18 bases between. CDR1 and CDR2 (germline): SQVTM, ANQGSEA. The length of the CDR3 is 12 residues. The chain's CDR3 is CSVPDSVGPQFF. The CDR3 DNA reads TGCAGCGTGCCGGACAGTGTAGGCCCGCAGTTCTTC.

The rearrangement joins TRBV4-1 to TRBJ1-1; 7 bases match TRBD1. Germline CDR1 and CDR2: MGHRA and YSYEKL. The CDR3 length is 15 residues. J gave up 5 bases and V 2 bases, and 8 bases lay outside the gene matches. The CDR3 sequence: CASSQTGTAGTEAFF. Written as DNA, the CDR3 is TGCGCCAGCAGCCAAACCGGGACAGCGGGTACTGAAGCTTTCTTT.

The CDR3 region has the DNA TGTGCCAGCAGCGTTCGGGGGACGAACACTGAAGCTTTCTTT. This codes for CASSVRGTNTEAFF. This chain joins TRBV9 and TRBJ1-1; D possibly corresponds to TRBD1 (5 bases). Trimming cost V 2 bases and J 1 base, with 9 bases left between them. CDR3 length equals 14 residues. The germline CDR1 and CDR2 sequences are SGDLS and YYNGEE.

The V and J genes are TRBV5-1 and TRBJ1-3, with TRBD1 matching 12 bases. The V segment lost 2 bases and the J segment 2 bases; nucleotides outside the gene matches: 11. This CDR3 has 19 residues. Germline lookup yields CDR1 SGHRS and CDR2 YFSETQ. CDR3 residues: CASSFSGTGGSQTGNTIYF. The CDR3 nucleotides read TGCGCCAGCAGCTTTAGCGGGACAGGGGGCTCCCAAACTGGAAACACCATATATTTT.

The chain carries TRBV11-2 and TRBJ1-3; D is perhaps TRBD1 (6 bases). The V end lost 1 base, the J end lost 4 bases, and 14 bases lay between the germline ends. In germline, CDR1 is SGHAT, CDR2 FQNNGV. The CDR3 is made up of 16 amino acids. The CDR3 loop reads CASSLVGAQTGNTIYF. The CDR3 DNA reads TGTGCCAGCAGCTTAGTGGGGGCGCAGACGGGAAACACCATATATTTT.

This clone was seen ten or more times. The genes are TRBV6-6 and TRBJ2-7, with 9 bases lining up with TRBD1. There are 15 residues in the CDR3. Germline trimming cut 5 bases from V and 0 bases from J; bases unmatched to any gene: 5. CDR1 is MNHNY and CDR2 is SVGAGI in the germline V gene (reference sequence). The CDR3 here is CASSPYRGLSYEQYF. The CDR3 nucleotides read TGTGCCAGCAGTCCCTACAGGGGGCTCTCCTACGAGCAGTACTTC.

V usage is TRBV6-2 or TRBV6-3 and J usage is TRBJ2-4; 9 nucleotides line up with TRBD1. J lost 7 bases, V lost 6 bases, and 7 bases had no gene match. The CDR3 is 14 amino acids. Looked up from germline, CDR1 is MNHEY and CDR2 is SVGEGT. CDR3: CASSARQGGNIQYF. The DNA of the CDR3 is TGTGCCAGCAGCGCCAGACAGGGGGGTAACATTCAGTACTTC.

This clone was observed a few times. V and J are TRBV10-1 and TRBJ1-6, with 10 bases fitting TRBD1. V trimming: 4 bases; J trimming: 6 bases; junction bases outside the gene matches: 9. This CDR3 spans 17 amino acids. CDR1 is WNHNN, CDR2 SYGVQD, per germline (reference sequence). The CDR3: CASSGTTGGKSNSPLHF. The DNA of the CDR3 is TGCGCCAGCAGTGGCACGACAGGGGGCAAGTCTAATTCACCCCTCCACTTT.

The chain is built from TRBV7-9 and TRBJ1-1, with 10 nucleotides matching TRBD1. Losses at the gene ends were 5 bases for V and 8 bases for J; bases not matched to a gene: 11. This CDR3 spans 15 amino acids. Germline V lookup: CDR1 SEHNR, CDR2 FQNEAQ (reference sequence). CDR3 nucleotides: TGTGCCAGCAGCATCCTGGGACAGGGGTGGGGCGAAGCTTTCTTT. It translates to CASSILGQGWGEAFF.

This rearrangement joins TRBV19 to TRBJ1-6; D is perhaps TRBD1 (6 bases). This CDR3 has 15 residues. Germline CDR1 is LNHDA and CDR2 is SQIVND (reference sequence). V gave up 6 bases and J gave up 7 bases, with 16 bases separating them. This chain's CDR3 is CASSPTDSRNSPLHF. The CDR3 coding sequence is TGTGCCAGTAGCCCTACGGACAGCCGGAATTCACCCCTCCACTTT. The variable domain in full, with the rest retrieved from reference TRBV19 and TRBJ1-6, is DGGITQSPKYLFRKEGQNVTLSCEQNLNHDAMYWYRQDPGQGLRLIYYSQIVNDFQKGDIAEGYSVSREKKESFPLTVTSAQKNPTAFYLCASSPTDSRNSPLHFGNGTRLTVT.

V is TRBV2 and J is TRBJ1-1, with unresolved D. In germline, CDR1 is SNHLY, CDR2 FYNNEI. The CDR3 runs 15 residues. V lost 7 bases to trimming and J lost 7 bases, with 22 bases between them. In DNA form, the CDR3 reads TGTGCCAGCATTCCAGGAGGCCGAGACGACTTTGAAGCTTTCTTT. Its protein is CASIPGGRDDFEAFF.

The chain links TRBV5-1 to TRBJ1-3, with D possibly being TRBD1 (5 bases). This CDR3 contains 17 residues. Germline CDR1 SGHRS, CDR2 YFSETQ. With 2 bases removed from V and 0 bases from J, the gap between germline ends came to 15 bases. The CDR3 loop reads CASSFSGQGNSGNTIYF. The CDR3 region has the DNA TGCGCCAGCAGCTTCTCAGGGCAAGGGAACTCTGGAAACACCATATATTTT. Full variable domain (outside the CDR3, taken from reference TRBV5-1 and TRBJ1-3): KAGVTQTPRYLIKTRGQQVTLSCSPISGHRSVSWYQQTPGQGLQFLFEYFSETQRNKGNFPGRFSGRQFSNSRSEMNVSTLELGDSALYLCASSFSGQGNSGNTIYFGEGSWLTVV.

V is TRBV12-3 or TRBV12-4 and J is TRBJ1-2, with 7 bases that match TRBD1. The CDR3 is 13 amino acids. V shed 6 bases and J 5 bases; nucleotides not matched to a gene: 6. CDR3 sequence: CASSTQGSYGYTF. For the CDR3, the DNA is TGTGCCAGCAGCACACAGGGGAGTTATGGCTACACCTTC.